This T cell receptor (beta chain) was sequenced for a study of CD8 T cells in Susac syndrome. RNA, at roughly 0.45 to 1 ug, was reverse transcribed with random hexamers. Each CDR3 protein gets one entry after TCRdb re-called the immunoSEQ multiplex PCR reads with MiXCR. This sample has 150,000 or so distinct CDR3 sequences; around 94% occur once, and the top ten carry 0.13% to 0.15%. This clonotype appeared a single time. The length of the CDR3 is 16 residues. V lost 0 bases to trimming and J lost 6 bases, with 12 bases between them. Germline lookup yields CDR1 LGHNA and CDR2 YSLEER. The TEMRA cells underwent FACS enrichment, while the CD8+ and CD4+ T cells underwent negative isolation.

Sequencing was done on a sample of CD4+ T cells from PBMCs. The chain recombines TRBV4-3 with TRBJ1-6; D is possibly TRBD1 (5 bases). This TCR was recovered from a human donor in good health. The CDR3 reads CASSQDRPGRNSPLHF. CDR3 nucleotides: TGCGCCAGCAGCCAAGATAGGCCAGGGCGTAATTCACCCCTCCACTTT.